The clone carrying this T cell receptor (beta chain) was detected once. The data are from a study of blood T cell repertoires in COVID-19. Study as a whole: T cells, B-cell-depleted T cells, or PBMCs provided the cDNA or gDNA that served as material.

Under the authors' procedure: Amplifying reference gene primers gave estimates of nucleated cell counts. Produced via immunoSEQ multiplex PCR; TCRdb's table is partial and in-frame only. Clone size and V and J calls were adopted from that table, with D and trimming inferred from the DNA. The repertoire includes about 74,000 clones, more than 70% of them detected once, and around 7.2% sits in the top ten. CDR3 length: 14 residues. Germline V gene data show CDR1 as MNHEY and CDR2 as SMNVEV (reference sequence). V lost 5 bases, J lost 10 bases, and 8 bases stayed unmatched. This TCR came from a woman aged 80 or over with acute or convalescent COVID-19. Sequencing input: peripheral blood. The genes are TRBV27 and TRBJ1-5; 10 bases line up with TRBD1. The CDR3 protein is CASSGRDRGYPQHF. CDR3 DNA sequence: TGTGCCAGCAGTGGACGGGACAGGGGTTATCCCCAGCATTTT.